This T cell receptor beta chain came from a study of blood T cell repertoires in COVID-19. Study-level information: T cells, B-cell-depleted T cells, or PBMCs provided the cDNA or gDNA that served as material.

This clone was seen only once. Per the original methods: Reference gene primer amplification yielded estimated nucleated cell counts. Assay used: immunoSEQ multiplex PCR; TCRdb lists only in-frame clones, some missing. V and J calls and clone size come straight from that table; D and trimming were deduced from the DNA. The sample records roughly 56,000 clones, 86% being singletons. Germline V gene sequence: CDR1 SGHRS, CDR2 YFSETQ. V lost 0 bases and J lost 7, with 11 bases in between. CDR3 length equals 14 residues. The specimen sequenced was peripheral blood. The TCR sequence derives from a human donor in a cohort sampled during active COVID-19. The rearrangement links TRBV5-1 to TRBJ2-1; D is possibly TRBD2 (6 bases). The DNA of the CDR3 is TGCGCCAGCAGCTTGGGGCTAGCGATAAATGAGCAGTTCTTC. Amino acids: CASSLGLAINEQFF.